The clone carrying this TCR beta chain occurred a few times. No antigen is known for it. The data are from a study of T cell repertoires in cytomegalovirus infection. At the level of the study: CMV epitopes used comprised recently identified HLA-C-restricted ones and well-studied HLA-B-restricted ones. The public TCR beta signatures pointed to both CMV infection and matching HLA type. Study results and caveats: Totalled public TCR beta family frequency picked out people who carried CMV plus the relevant HLA. CMV-specific TCR beta clonotypes restricted by HLA-C dominated the ex vivo response.

The CDR3 has 15 amino acids. CDR1 and CDR2 from the germline V gene are MGHDK and SYGVNS. The V end lost 3 bases, the J end lost 5 bases, and 16 bases lay between the germline ends. TCRdb used MiXCR to reprocess the reads, holding one entry per CDR3 protein. Of around 770,000 distinct CDR3 sequences in the sample, roughly 28% were seen once. The specimen comprised cultured CD8+ T cells from PBMCs, sampled from culture after CMV antigen stimulation. The genes are TRBV25-1 and TRBJ2-5; D gene ambiguous. The TCR comes from a human donor in good health (CMV status not recorded). Some clones in this sample may be carry-over from other donors' samples. Here the CDR3 reads CASSEGNSPGETQYF. The CDR3 nucleotides read TGTGCCAGCAGTGAGGGGAACTCCCCGGGCGAGACCCAGTACTTC. Supplemented by reference TRBV25-1 and TRBJ2-5, the full variable domain reads EADIYQTPRYLVIGTGKKITLECSQTMGHDKMYWYQQDPGMELHLIHYSYGVNSTEKGDLSSESTVSRIRTEHFPLTLESARPSHTSQYLCASSEGNSPGETQYFGPGTRLLVL.